One sample yielded the 21 T cell receptor beta chains listed below, sequenced in a study of T cells in Graves' hyperthyroidism and ophthalmopathy. Researchers amplified the TCR beta CDR3 regions from RNA transcripts. Using the HTBI primer set, a first-round RT-PCR was run on the TCR CDR3. Using its own MiXCR run on the multiplex PCR reads, TCRdb lists one record per CDR3 protein. The data contain about 210,000 distinct CDR3 sequences, roughly 17% of them singletons. The sequencing input was blood. These receptors were obtained from a man aged 45 to 65 with Graves' hyperthyroidism.

As concerns this clonotype: Being one base from a much bigger clone, this may be a read error. The chain links TRBV6-1 to TRBJ1-1, with D uncertain. The germline CDR1 and CDR2 sequences are MNHNS and SASEGT. Trimming shortened V by 2 bases and J by 0 bases, and 7 bases separated the two germline ends. The CDR3 runs to 14 residues. In DNA, the CDR3 is TGTGCCAGCAGTGAAACAGAACTGAACACTGAAGCTTTCTTT. Translation gives CASSETELNTEAFF.

The chain combines TRBV15 with TRBJ2-1; tentative D call: TRBD2 (6 bases). The CDR3 runs to 13 residues. Per the germline V gene, CDR1 is LNHNV and CDR2 is YYDKDF (reference sequence). V was shortened by 4 bases and J by 3 bases, with 7 bases between the two germline ends. CDR3 amino acids: CATSTSDYNEQFF. For the CDR3, the DNA is TGTGCCACCAGCACTAGCGACTACAATGAGCAGTTCTTC.

The chain has TRBV4-3 and TRBJ2-7; TRBD1 matches at 9 bases. The CDR3 length is 16 residues. Germline CDR1 is LGHNA and CDR2 is YSLEER. With V trimmed by 3 bases and J by 7 bases, 13 bases remained unmatched. The CDR3 here is CASSQFRDREMREQYF. The CDR3 region has the DNA TGCGCCAGCAGCCAGTTCCGGGACAGGGAGATGAGGGAGCAGTACTTC.

This clonotype was seen many times. The chain has TRBV9 and TRBJ2-7; 8 positions match TRBD2. The V segment lost 2 bases and the J segment 0 bases; nucleotides outside the gene matches: 7. The CDR3 is made up of 16 amino acids. Germline V gene sequence: CDR1 SGDLS, CDR2 YYNGEE. The CDR3 here is CASSVSTSASSYEQYF. The CDR3 bases are TGTGCCAGCAGCGTCTCGACTAGCGCGAGCTCCTACGAGCAGTACTTC.

This clonotype was recorded many times. The rearrangement uses TRBV2 and TRBJ2-5; 9 positions match TRBD2. Per the germline V gene, CDR1 is SNHLY and CDR2 is FYNNEI. V gave up 6 bases and J gave up 5 bases; unmatched junction bases: 10. The CDR3 loop spans 15 amino acids. CDR3 loop: CASRLAGSRGETQYF. The CDR3 DNA reads TGTGCCAGCAGACTAGCGGGTTCCAGGGGGGAGACCCAGTACTTC.

In its sample, this clonotype was seen many times. V and J are TRBV7-2 and TRBJ2-1; TRBD2 is a possible D gene (7 bases). Trimming stripped 1 base from V and 5 bases from J, with 12 bases between. The CDR3 consists of 15 residues. Germline CDR1 reads SGHTA; CDR2 reads FQGNSA. The CDR3 nucleotides are TGTGCCAGCAGCTTAGTTCGGGGGGCGAACAATGAGCAGTTCTTC. It yields the protein CASSLVRGANNEQFF. The variable domain in full, completed from reference TRBV7-2 and TRBJ2-1, reads GAGVSQSPSNKVTEKGKDVELRCDPISGHTALYWYRQSLGQGLEFLIYFQGNSAPDKSGLPSDRFSAERTGGSVSTLTIQRTQQEDSAVYLCASSLVRGANNEQFFGPGTRLTVL.

Many counts were recorded for this clonotype. The V and J genes are TRBV7-2 and TRBJ2-7, with 7 bases lining up with TRBD1. In germline, CDR1 is SGHTA, CDR2 FQGNSA. V lost 2 bases, J lost 2 bases, and 3 bases stayed unmatched. The CDR3 totals 14 residues. The chain's CDR3 is CASSLFGTAYEQYF. DNA for the CDR3: TGTGCCAGCAGCTTATTTGGGACAGCCTACGAGCAGTACTTC. Filled out from reference TRBV7-2 and TRBJ2-7, the complete variable domain reads GAGVSQSPSNKVTEKGKDVELRCDPISGHTALYWYRQSLGQGLEFLIYFQGNSAPDKSGLPSDRFSAERTGGSVSTLTIQRTQQEDSAVYLCASSLFGTAYEQYFGPGTRLTVT.

This clonotype appeared many times. The CDR3 loop is CASSPLGQGGTDTQYF. As DNA, the CDR3 is TGTGCCAGCAGCCCCCTCGGACAGGGTGGCACAGATACGCAGTATTTT. V and J are TRBV3-1 and TRBJ2-3, with TRBD1 identical over 8 bases. This CDR3 spans 16 amino acids. V trimming: 4 bases; J trimming: 1 base; junction bases outside the gene matches: 7. Germline V lookup: CDR1 LGHDT, CDR2 YNNKEL (reference sequence).

The genes are TRBV7-2 and TRBJ1-5; the D is unclear. The CDR3 totals 15 residues. V was cut by 5 bases and J by 0 bases, with 11 bases left in between. Germline V gene sequence: CDR1 SGHTA, CDR2 FQGNSA. The CDR3 bases are TGTGCCAGCAGCAGGGAGTTCTATAGCAATCAGCCCCAGCATTTT. Translation: CASSREFYSNQPQHF. Combining the CDR3 with reference TRBV7-2 and TRBJ1-5 gives the whole variable domain GAGVSQSPSNKVTEKGKDVELRCDPISGHTALYWYRQSLGQGLEFLIYFQGNSAPDKSGLPSDRFSAERTGGSVSTLTIQRTQQEDSAVYLCASSREFYSNQPQHFGDGTRLSIL.

This clonotype was found many times. The V and J genes are TRBV28 and TRBJ2-5; possible D gene TRBD2, 7 bases. Germline V gene data show CDR1 as MDHEN and CDR2 as SYDVKM. The V end lost 3 bases, the J end lost 2 bases, and 16 bases lay between the germline ends. The CDR3 is 16 amino acids. In DNA form, the CDR3 reads TGTGCCAGCAGTTTGGGGGGGCGCTTGATGCAAGAGACCCAGTACTTC. This codes for CASSLGGRLMQETQYF. Using reference TRBV28 and TRBJ2-5 for the parts outside the CDR3, the full variable domain is DVKVTQSSRYLVKRTGEKVFLECVQDMDHENMFWYRQDPGLGLRLIYFSYDVKMKEKGDIPEGYSVSREKKERFSLILESASTNQTSMYLCASSLGGRLMQETQYFGPGTRLLVL.

This rearrangement joins TRBV5-1 to TRBJ2-3, with D perhaps TRBD1 (6 bases). V shed 0 bases and J shed 4 bases, with 18 bases lying between them. In germline, CDR1 is SGHRS, CDR2 YFSETQ. The CDR3 is 17 amino acids. The CDR3 bases are TGCGCCAGCAGCTTGGCCGAGGCCACAGGGCGACCAGATACGCAGTATTTT. Translation gives CASSLAEATGRPDTQYF.

This sequence joins TRBV20-1 and TRBJ2-1, with TRBD2 matching over 9 bases. The J segment lost 9 bases and the V segment lost 6 bases, leaving 21 bases of the junction unmatched. Germline CDR1 reads DFQATT; CDR2 reads SNEGSKA (reference sequence). The CDR3 length is 17 residues. CDR3 residues: CSAPRAEGLASSGEQFF. The CDR3 DNA is TGCAGTGCCCCAAGGGCGGAGGGACTAGCATCTTCGGGTGAGCAGTTCTTC.

This clonotype appeared many times. This chain joins TRBV12-3 or TRBV12-4 and TRBJ2-3; D is undetermined. This CDR3 has 14 residues. Trimming took 3 bases from V and 0 from J, leaving 7 bases between them. This CDR3 is CASSFGHSTDTQYF. The CDR3, as DNA: TGTGCCAGCAGTTTTGGCCATAGCACAGATACGCAGTATTTT.

The V call is TRBV7-3, the J call TRBJ2-5; 13 nucleotides agree with TRBD2. Germline lookup yields CDR1 SGHTA and CDR2 FQGTGA. The CDR3 spans 13 residues. V lost 4 bases to trimming and J lost 9 bases; unmatched junction nucleotides: 2. This chain's CDR3 is CASSSGTSGAQYF. CDR3 nucleotide sequence: TGTGCCAGCAGCTCAGGGACTAGCGGGGCCCAGTACTTC.

This clonotype came up many times. The chain combines TRBV29-1 with TRBJ2-1; maybe TRBD2 (6 bases). This CDR3 is 14 amino acids long. The germline V and J ends were trimmed by 7 bases and 2 bases, with 15 bases remaining between them. CDR1 and CDR2 from the germline V gene are SQVTM and ANQGSEA. Here the CDR3 reads CSAERSGPYNEQFF. The CDR3 bases are TGCAGCGCCGAAAGGAGCGGGCCCTACAATGAGCAGTTCTTC.

The table lists this clonotype with many counts. CDR3 amino acids: CASGLDPSETQYF. DNA for the CDR3: TGTGCCAGCGGCCTGGACCCGTCGGAGACCCAGTACTTC. The chain is built from TRBV12-3 or TRBV12-4 and TRBJ2-5; D not resolved. The CDR3 is 13 amino acids. V lost 8 bases and J 5 bases, leaving 15 bases between the germline ends.

This clonotype was seen ten or more times. CDR3 sequence reads: CASSLVAYRGYTF. In DNA form, the CDR3 reads TGTGCCAGCAGTCTCGTAGCGTATCGTGGCTACACCTTC. The chain joins TRBV28 to TRBJ1-2; the D is unclear. The CDR3 covers 13 residues. Trimming shortened V by 5 bases and J by 7 bases, and 14 bases separated the two germline ends. Per germline, CDR1 MDHEN and CDR2 SYDVKM.

This clonotype was seen at least ten times. The chain joins TRBV2 to TRBJ1-5, with 9 bases matching TRBD1. The CDR3 is 15 amino acids. The germline V gene encodes CDR1 SNHLY and CDR2 FYNNEI. The J segment lost 5 bases and the V segment lost 4 bases, leaving 6 bases of the junction unmatched. DNA of the CDR3: TGTGCCAGCAGTGTCTACAGGGGGCCCGATCAGCCCCAGCATTTT. As protein: CASSVYRGPDQPQHF.

This clonotype was seen a few times. The rearrangement links TRBV11-2 to TRBJ2-1; D may be TRBD2 (6 bases). V dropped 1 base and J dropped 7 bases, with 17 bases sitting between them. The CDR3 covers 16 residues. Germline values: CDR1 SGHAT, CDR2 FQNNGV. The DNA for the CDR3 is TGTGCCAGCAGCTTAGGGTTAGGGCGGGATATGAATGAGCAGTTCTTC. It translates to CASSLGLGRDMNEQFF.

This clonotype was picked up many times. This chain uses TRBV20-1 with TRBJ2-3; 10 bases align to TRBD2. The CDR3 covers 15 residues. Trimming cost V 6 bases and J 2 bases; bases outside gene matches: 8. Germline V gene lookup returns CDR1 DFQATT and CDR2 SNEGSKA (reference sequence). The CDR3 loop is CSAYLAGVTTDTQYF. CDR3 sequence (DNA): TGCAGTGCCTATCTAGCGGGAGTTACCACAGATACGCAGTATTTT.

J is TRBJ2-4 and V is TRBV5-1, with D possibly TRBD1 on 6 matching bases. Germline CDR1 and CDR2: SGHRS and YFSETQ. This CDR3 has 14 residues. The V end lost 4 bases, the J end lost 1 base, and 9 bases lay between the germline ends. The DNA for the CDR3 is TGCGCCAGCAGCCAAACAGGGGCCAAAAACATTCAGTACTTC. Encoded protein: CASSQTGAKNIQYF.